What follows are 14 T cell receptor beta chains derived from one specimen sequenced in a study of cytomegalovirus exposure and HLA in healthy donors. TCRdb keeps only in-frame clones here, not all; method: immunoSEQ multiplex PCR. The table includes a few hundred thousand clones, 90% detected once. The sequencing sample was made of PBMCs. The receptors originated from a woman aged 18-35 years in good health and CMV-seronegative.

To note about this clone: Other nucleotide sequences in the sample specify the same CDR3. The CDR3 region is CASSLTGGNQPQHF. CDR3 bases: TGTGCCAGCAGCTTGACAGGGGGCAATCAGCCCCAGCATTTT. The gene calls are TRBV11-2 and TRBJ1-5, with TRBD1 identical over 8 bases. Per germline, CDR1 SGHAT and CDR2 FQNNGV. The CDR3 loop spans 14 amino acids. With V trimmed by 3 bases and J by 2 bases, 0 bases remained unmatched.

The chain has TRBV6-5 and TRBJ2-1, with TRBD2 identical over 13 bases. Per germline, CDR1 MNHEY and CDR2 SVGAGI. V lost 0 bases, J lost 7 bases, and 3 bases stayed unmatched. CDR3 length: 16 amino acids. The CDR3 is CASSYSTSGGPNEQFF. CDR3 DNA sequence: TGTGCCAGCAGTTACTCGACTAGCGGGGGGCCTAATGAGCAGTTCTTC.

The chain combines TRBV5-4 with TRBJ2-5, with D possibly matching TRBD1 (5 bases). Germline CDR1 reads SGHNT; CDR2 reads YYREEE (reference sequence). The CDR3 sequence is 14 residues long. The V and J ends lost 5 bases and 4 bases respectively, with 15 bases between them. CDR3 sequence (DNA): TGTGCCAGCAGACCGACCCAGGGTTCAGAGACCCAGTACTTC. It yields the protein CASRPTQGSETQYF.

This clone was detected once. The genes are TRBV2 and TRBJ2-7, with D possibly TRBD1 on 5 matching bases. Trimming left V 5 bases short and J 7 bases short, with 18 bases between. Looked up from germline, CDR1 is SNHLY and CDR2 is FYNNEI. CDR3 length equals 14 residues. The CDR3 sequence is CASSHPATGIEQYV. CDR3 nucleotide sequence: TGTGCCAGCAGTCACCCCGCCACAGGTATTGAGCAGTACGTC.

The table lists this clone with a count of one. The gene calls are TRBV6-1 and TRBJ2-7; 10 bases are a match to TRBD1. J lost 5 bases, V lost 3 bases, and 4 bases had no gene match. From germline, CDR1 is MNHNS and CDR2 SASEGT. There are 14 residues in the CDR3. CDR3 residues: CASSDPGQGHEQYV. The CDR3 coding sequence is TGTGCCAGCAGTGACCCGGGACAGGGGCACGAGCAGTACGTC.

This clone was recorded once. The V and J genes are TRBV5-1 and TRBJ2-7; TRBD2 might be the D (5 bases). V was cut by 4 bases and J by 0 bases, with 11 bases left in between. The CDR3 sequence is 14 residues long. Germline V gives CDR1 SGHRS, CDR2 YFSETQ. The CDR3 region is CASSDGGSSYEQYF. The CDR3, as DNA: TGCGCCAGCAGCGACGGTGGGAGCTCCTACGAGCAGTACTTC.

This clone appeared once. The rearrangement joins TRBV5-4 to TRBJ2-7, with D maybe TRBD2 (6 bases). This CDR3 region has 15 residues. V was clipped by 0 bases and J by 3 bases, with 13 bases between them. CDR1 and CDR2 (germline): SGHNT, YYREEE (reference sequence). Written as DNA, the CDR3 is TGTGCCAGCAGCTTGGACGGGGGAGCCTTCTACGAGCAGTACTTC. Encoded protein: CASSLDGGAFYEQYF.

The chain couples TRBV18 to TRBJ1-2; 9 bases are shared with TRBD1. The CDR3 runs 13 residues. V lost 6 bases, J lost 14 bases, and 13 bases stayed unmatched. The germline V gene has CDR1 KGHSH and CDR2 LQKENI. CDR3 sequence: CASSPGTGIPETF. In DNA form, the CDR3 reads TGTGCCAGCTCTCCCGGGACAGGGATCCCGGAAACCTTC.

The gene calls are TRBV5-6 and TRBJ2-1; D is undetermined. Trimming cost V 4 bases and J 6 bases, with 8 bases left between them. CDR3 length: 12 residues. CDR1 is SGHDT and CDR2 is YYEEEE in the germline V gene. In DNA, the CDR3 is TGTGCCAGCAGCCCATATAGCAATGAGCAGTTCTTC. Encoded protein: CASSPYSNEQFF.

The chain carries TRBV2 and TRBJ1-4; the D gene is possibly TRBD1 (6 bases). The CDR3 is 14 amino acids. Trimming removed 0 bases at V and 11 bases at J, with 13 bases between. Germline CDR1 SNHLY, CDR2 FYNNEI. The chain's CDR3 is CASSEAQGLVKLFF. Written as DNA, the CDR3 is TGTGCCAGCAGTGAAGCGCAGGGGCTTGTGAAACTGTTTTTT.

The CDR3 DNA reads as TGTGCCAGTAGTATAGATCGTAACACTGAAGCTTTCTTT. It encodes CASSIDRNTEAFF. This chain links TRBV19 with TRBJ1-1, with unresolved D. This CDR3 spans 13 amino acids. The germline V gene encodes CDR1 LNHDA and CDR2 SQIVND (reference sequence). V was shortened by 0 bases and J by 2 bases, with 4 bases between the two germline ends.

The chain links TRBV5-1 to TRBJ2-3; tentative D call: TRBD1 (6 bases). V was cut by 0 bases and J by 2 bases, with 10 bases left in between. Germline CDR1 is SGHRS and CDR2 is YFSETQ. This CDR3 is 15 amino acids long. For the CDR3, the DNA is TGCGCCAGCAGCTTGGGGGGACACAACACAGATACGCAGTATTTT. Protein: CASSLGGHNTDTQYF.

The chain links TRBV6-1 to TRBJ1-5; TRBD1 might be the D (6 bases). The CDR3 has 13 residues. Germline CDR1 reads MNHNS; CDR2 reads SASEGT. The V end lost 6 bases, the J end lost 6 bases, and 12 bases lay between the germline ends. CDR3 bases: TGTGCCAGCAGCACAGGGATAGGTCAGCCCCAGCATTTT. Translation gives CASSTGIGQPQHF.

J is TRBJ1-2 and V is TRBV5-6, with D possibly matching TRBD1 (5 bases). The germline V gene encodes CDR1 SGHDT and CDR2 YYEEEE. Trimming left V 2 bases short and J 8 bases short, with 16 bases between. The CDR3 sequence is 14 residues long. The CDR3 spells CASSLGDWAGGYTF. The CDR3 coding sequence is TGTGCCAGCAGCTTAGGGGACTGGGCGGGCGGCTACACCTTC.